This T cell receptor (beta chain) was profiled in a study of a mutant IDH1 vaccine in newly diagnosed glioma. The table came from immunoSEQ multiplex PCR; TCRdb's copy has only in-frame clones and leaves some out. The table shows tens of thousands of clones, with about 86% occurring only once. Comment on this clone: Its antigen is unknown.

The sample's time point: week 47, end of study. The study gave 300 ug of mutant IDH1 20-mer peptide per vaccine dose, with topical imiquimod. Material: PBMCs, obtained from a glioma patient whose treatment included an IDH1 peptide vaccine. This receptor was taken from a man aged 25-45 years with glioma.

CDR3 coding DNA: TGCGCCAGCAGCCTTGGGACCACAGATACGCAGTATTTT. It is translated as CASSLGTTDTQYF. The rearrangement joins TRBV5-1 to TRBJ2-3; D is perhaps TRBD1 or TRBD2 (5 bases each). The CDR3 is 13 residues long. In germline, CDR1 is SGHRS, CDR2 YFSETQ. The V gene lost 4 bases and the J gene lost 2 bases, with 8 bases spanning the gap.